This record covers a single T cell receptor beta chain. This receptor's antigen is unknown. Within one base of it there is no much larger clone, and no base qualities were kept. These data come from a study of blood T cell repertoires in COVID-19 (dated by TCRdb to 2018 to 2020). As for the study more broadly: Samples covering the acute and convalescent phases of COVID-19 were provided by collaborators in the United States, Italy and Spain. The repertoires were released in a freely available public database meant as a resource for research on the immune response to SARS-CoV-2. Samples came from the ongoing ImmuneRACE study (first 160 participants) plus 1,254 subjects from 6 global collaborators. Subjects who had been exposed to COVID-19, were actively infected with it, or had recovered from it provided the deeply sampled blood TCRbeta repertoires that made up the dataset. Where available, HLA class I and class II types were obtained from metadata supplied by the sample provider rather than from assay-based typing. The sample metadata nearly always contained a de-identified subject ID, COVID-19 status, age in years and sex. The material from the prospective study consisted of cDNA or gDNA derived from T cells, B-cell-depleted T cells, or PBMCs.

The immunoSEQ Assay, a bias-controlled multiplex PCR, was used to amplify TCRbeta CDR3 regions from genomic DNA. Regarding the original processing steps: The number of nucleated cells in each sample was estimated by amplification of reference gene primers within the assay. Sequence reads were collapsed and filtered to measure the absolute abundance of every unique TCRbeta CDR3 rearrangement. For each sample, productive Simpson clonality was calculated as the square root of Simpson's diversity index over productive rearrangements. Sourced from immuneACCESS, this table was stored by TCRdb with only in-frame sequences that have V and J called. A share of the clones is absent; for the studies checked, an unresolved V gene accounts for under half, and the remainder has no known explanation. Clonal size and the V and J genes are those of that table, whereas D and trimming came from the DNA. In this sample the table shows some 60,000 clones, around 90% of which occur a single time. The ten largest clonotypes hold around 7.4% of the sample.

Whole blood was collected in K2EDTA tubes by collaborating institutions according to the institutions' own protocols. For TCRbeta analysis, collaborators shipped samples as frozen whole blood, isolated PBMCs, or DNA extracted from either of those sample types. Here is what the overall study found, with its caveats: The quantity of clinical and demographic metadata differed by source and by participant and was supplied without curation.

Sequencing was performed on peripheral blood. The TCR originated in a human donor with active COVID-19. The donor label of this sample is uncertain.

The CDR3 amino acid sequence is: CASSSRQEFHGYTF. The DNA sequence is given as TGTGCCAGCAGCTCCAGACAGGAATTTCATGGCTACACCTTC. The rearranged chain carries TRBV7-2 and TRBJ1-2; the best D guess is TRBD1, with 6 bases matching. Including cysteine and phenylalanine, the CDR3 has 14 amino acids. The sequence is cut down to CDR3 DNA, 42 bases in frame from base 1. Trimming at the junction amounts to 4 bases on V and 6 bases on J, and the germline ends lie 15 bases apart. CDR1 and CDR2 (SGHTA, FQGNSA) derive from the germline V gene.